The 17 T cell receptor beta chains below come from one sample, sequenced in a study of shared clonotypes between healthy human individuals. Assay: immunoSEQ multiplex PCR; the TCRdb copy retains only in-frame clones and omits some. The table lists 450,000 to 500,000 clones, 81% of them singletons, with about 13% in the top ten. Sequencing was done on a sample of PBMCs. The receptors come from a woman aged 40 to 55 in good health. Some clones in this sample may be carry-over from other donors' samples.

Regarding this clone: This likely stems from a read error, as it lies one base from a far larger clone. The same CDR3 can be traced to other DNA sequences in this sample. The rearrangement links TRBV5-4 to TRBJ1-4; D unclear. This CDR3 has 15 amino acids. Per the germline V gene, CDR1 is SGHNT and CDR2 is YYREEE (reference sequence). The CDR3 coding sequence is TGTGCTAGCAGTTCGTCGCGTCACGCTAATGAAAAACTGTTTTTT. Translating gives CASSSSRHANEKLFF.

This chain connects TRBV28 to TRBJ2-7, with D perhaps TRBD2 (5 bases). Germline assignment: CDR1 MDHEN and CDR2 SYDVKM. The CDR3 runs to 13 residues. The V gene lost 4 bases and the J gene lost 4 bases, with 11 bases spanning the gap. CDR3 sequence reads: CASSSAGEYEQYF. The CDR3 DNA reads TGTGCCAGCAGTTCCGCGGGTGAATACGAGCAGTACTTC.

This clone has only one observation. This chain connects TRBV16 to TRBJ1-5, with D possibly matching TRBD1 (5 bases). The germline V and J ends were trimmed by 0 bases and 2 bases, with 14 bases remaining between them. The CDR3 covers 17 residues. Per germline, CDR1 KGHSY and CDR2 FQNENV. CDR3: CASSQSWGRVGNQPQHF. The CDR3 DNA reads as TGTGCCAGCAGCCAATCCTGGGGCCGGGTAGGCAATCAGCCCCAGCATTTT.

The chain uses TRBV5-1 and TRBJ2-2; the D is unclear. The ends were cut back, 0 bases at V and 1 base at J, with 4 bases in the middle. CDR3 length: 14 amino acids. Looked up from germline, CDR1 is SGHRS and CDR2 is YFSETQ. The CDR3 reads CASSLGGNTGELFF. The CDR3 DNA sequence: TGCGCCAGCAGCTTGGGAGGGAACACCGGGGAGCTGTTTTTT.

The chain combines TRBV28 with TRBJ2-7; possibly TRBD1 for D (7 bases). Germline V gene data show CDR1 as MDHEN and CDR2 as SYDVKM. This CDR3 region has 14 residues. V gave up 1 base and J gave up 4 bases, with 11 bases separating them. For the CDR3, the DNA is TGTGCCAGCAGTTTATACAGGGGAGGTTACGAGCAGTACTTC. As protein: CASSLYRGGYEQYF. Full variable domain (outside the CDR3, taken from reference TRBV28 and TRBJ2-7): DVKVTQSSRYLVKRTGEKVFLECVQDMDHENMFWYRQDPGLGLRLIYFSYDVKMKEKGDIPEGYSVSREKKERFSLILESASTNQTSMYLCASSLYRGGYEQYFGPGTRLTVT.

In regard to this clone: This sequence is one base from a far larger clone and is likely a read error. The genes are TRBV6-1 and TRBJ1-1, with D unresolved. CDR3 size: 14 residues. Germline-derived CDR1 and CDR2 are MNHNS and SASEGT. Here the CDR3 DNA reads TGTGCCAGCAGTGAAGGTCCTTTCAACATTGAAGCTTTCTTT. This sequence encodes CASSEGPFNIEAFF.

This clone has ten or more counts. Other DNA sequences from this sample encode an identical CDR3 as well. This sequence joins TRBV10-3 and TRBJ2-3, with D perhaps matching TRBD1 or TRBD2 (6 bases each). Trimming removed 5 bases at V and 2 bases at J, with 8 bases between. The CDR3 runs 13 residues. Germline CDR1 and CDR2: ENHRY and SYGVKD. The CDR3 loop reads CAISRGATDTQYF. In DNA form, the CDR3 reads TGTGCCATCAGTAGGGGGGCCACAGATACGCAGTATTTT.

The chain employs TRBV14 and TRBJ2-7; TRBD1 or TRBD2 may be the D gene (5 bases each). Deletions cut 0 bases from V and 7 bases from J, with 22 bases between. Germline CDR1 and CDR2: SGHDN and FVKESK. This CDR3 has 17 amino acids. The CDR3 nucleotides read TGTGCCAGCAGCCAAGAGGTTTCCCCAGGGTACGAGGGAGAGCAGTACTTC. The encoded protein is CASSQEVSPGYEGEQYF.

In its sample, this clone was seen once. The gene calls are TRBV10-3 and TRBJ2-2; D may correspond to TRBD1 or TRBD2 (5 bases each). The CDR3 loop spans 16 amino acids. CDR1 is ENHRY and CDR2 is SYGVKD in the germline V gene. The germline V and J ends were trimmed by 3 bases and 7 bases, with 18 bases remaining between them. CDR3 nucleotide sequence: TGTGCCATCAGTGATGAGGGACGTGAAGTGAACGGGGAGCTGTTTTTT. Protein: CAISDEGREVNGELFF.

Comment on this clone: Since a far larger clone is one base different, this is likely a read error. This rearrangement joins TRBV28 to TRBJ2-7; D is unclear. Trimming cost V 2 bases and J 5 bases, with 10 bases left between them. Germline V gives CDR1 MDHEN, CDR2 SYDVKM. This CDR3 comprises 13 residues. The CDR3 is CASSLATPHEQYF. CDR3 nucleotide sequence: TGTGCCAGCAGTTTAGCTACCCCCCACGAGCAGTACTTC.

To note about this clone: A read error is likely here: a far larger clone is one base away. The chain joins TRBV7-2 to TRBJ1-1, with D possibly matching TRBD1 (5 bases). CDR3 length: 14 residues. CDR1 is SGHTA, CDR2 FQGNSA, per germline. With 5 bases removed from V and 3 bases from J, the gap between germline ends came to 13 bases. Here the CDR3 reads CASSLQGFDTEAFF. In DNA, the CDR3 is TGTGCCAGCAGCCTCCAGGGTTTTGACACTGAAGCTTTCTTT.

This clone has a count of ten or more. V and J are TRBV9 and TRBJ1-2; D ambiguous. V lost 3 bases and J lost 2, with 5 bases in between. The CDR3 contains 12 residues. Per the germline V gene, CDR1 is SGDLS and CDR2 is YYNGEE. The CDR3 is CASSEANYGYTF. In DNA form, the CDR3 reads TGTGCCAGCAGCGAAGCGAACTATGGCTACACCTTC.

The CDR3 DNA reads as TGTGCCAGCAAGAGGGACTTAAACACTGAAGCTTTCTTT. It translates to CASKRDLNTEAFF. The chain carries TRBV2 and TRBJ1-1, with D possibly TRBD1 on 5 matching bases. Trimming removed 7 bases at V and 2 bases at J, with 11 bases between. The CDR3 length is 13 residues. The germline V gene encodes CDR1 SNHLY and CDR2 FYNNEI. Filled out from reference TRBV2 and TRBJ1-1, the complete variable domain reads EPEVTQTPSHQVTQMGQEVILRCVPISNHLYFYWYRQILGQKVEFLVSFYNNEISEKSEIFDDQFSVERPDGSNFTLKIRSTKLEDSAMYFCASKRDLNTEAFFGQGTRLTVV.

This chain joins TRBV5-6 and TRBJ2-5; 8 bases agree with TRBD1. V trimming: 1 base; J trimming: 6 bases; junction bases outside the gene matches: 8. Germline assignment: CDR1 SGHDT and CDR2 YYEEEE. This CDR3 is 15 amino acids long. Here the CDR3 reads CASSLRFQGAKTQYF. Here the CDR3 DNA reads TGTGCCAGCAGCTTGCGGTTTCAGGGGGCAAAGACCCAGTACTTC.

This chain uses TRBV7-2 with TRBJ2-1; 8 nucleotides match TRBD2. The CDR3 covers 17 residues. CDR1 and CDR2 (germline): SGHTA, FQGNSA. The V gene end was trimmed by 1 base and the J gene end by 4 bases; junction bases not matched to a gene: 9. CDR3 coding DNA: TGTGCCAGCAGCTTAGGAAGCGTGACTAGCGTGTACAATGAGCAGTTCTTC. As protein: CASSLGSVTSVYNEQFF.

CDR3 residues: CASSYYRAEKLFF. CDR3 coding DNA: TGTGCCAGCAGCTATTACAGGGCCGAAAAACTGTTTTTT. The V and J genes are TRBV2 and TRBJ1-4; D possibly corresponds to TRBD1 (6 bases). CDR3 length equals 13 residues. Germline CDR1 reads SNHLY; CDR2 reads FYNNEI. Trimming shortened V by 6 bases and J by 8 bases, and 13 bases separated the two germline ends.

In the case of this clone: A far larger clone is off by one base, so a read error is likely. Other DNA sequences in the same sample also yield this CDR3. The rearrangement joins TRBV5-4 to TRBJ2-5, with a possible D match to TRBD1 (5 bases). The better agreement between TRBJ2-7 and the DNA end casts doubt on the J call. The CDR3 loop spans 14 amino acids. Germline assignment: CDR1 SGHNT and CDR2 YYREEE (reference sequence). DNA for the CDR3: TGTGCCAGCAGCTGGCGTGGGGCCGTCGACGAGCAGTACTTC. As protein: CASSWRGAVDEQYF.